A selection of T cell receptor beta chains follows, all from one sample in a study of cytomegalovirus exposure and HLA in healthy donors. Clones were read by immunoSEQ multiplex PCR, and TCRdb kept only the in-frame ones, dropping some. Among 110,000 or so clones listed, over 70% were seen once. The sequenced sample was PBMCs. Every receptor here comes from a woman in her 40s in good health and CMV-seropositive. CDR3s include the opening cysteine and the closing phenylalanine or tryptophan. The D gene is left open where the match is weak. The listing skips clone size in some rows; elsewhere it reads once, few, many or a size class.

- | TRBJ2-7 | TRBV6-5 | TRBD1 | CASSLLDRDNDEQYF | TGTGCCAGCAGTTTGCTGGACAGGGATAACGACGAGCAGTACTTC
- | TRBJ2-3 | TRBV2 | - | CASSPTDNTDTQYF | TGTGCCAGCAGTCCGACAGACAACACAGATACGCAGTATTTT
- | TRBJ1-1 | TRBV5-4 | TRBD1 | CASRQTGGTEAFF | TGTGCCAGCAGGCAGACAGGGGGCACTGAAGCTTTCTTT
- | TRBJ1-5 | TRBV7-2 | - | CASSSHINSNQPQHF | TGTGCCAGCAGCTCTCACATTAATAGCAATCAGCCCCAGCATTTT
once | TRBJ2-7 | TRBV28 | TRBD2 | CASRTPAGAYEQYF | TGTGCCAGCAGGACCCCAGCGGGAGCGTACGAGCAGTACTTC
- | TRBJ2-2 | TRBV25-1 | - | CASSEYGSNTGELFF | TGTGCCAGCAGTGAATATGGGAGTAACACCGGGGAGCTGTTTTTT
- | TRBJ2-1 | TRBV11-3 | - | CASSANDNEQFF | TGTGCCAGCAGCGCGAACGACAATGAGCAGTTCTTC
- | TRBJ2-7 | TRBV28 | - | CASRYTVSYEQYF | TGTGCCAGCAGATACACAGTGAGCTACGAGCAGTACTTC
- | TRBJ2-1 | TRBV5-1 | TRBD2 | CASKSGGSYNEQFF | TGCGCCAGCAAAAGCGGGGGGTCATACAATGAGCAGTTCTTC
- | TRBJ1-5 | TRBV9 | TRBD1 | CASSQGDSNQPQHF | TGTGCCAGCAGTCAGGGGGATAGCAATCAGCCCCAGCATTTT
- | TRBJ1-5 | TRBV28 | TRBD1 | CASRRQGGRNQPQHF | TGTGCCAGCAGGAGACAGGGAGGACGGAATCAGCCCCAGCATTTT
- | TRBJ1-1 | TRBV5-8 | - | CASSLTAATEAFF | TGTGCCAGCAGCTTGACTGCGGCCACTGAAGCTTTCTTT
- | TRBJ2-7 | TRBV2 | TRBD1 | CASSGFGTESSEQYF | TGTGCCAGCAGTGGGTTTGGGACAGAATCTTCCGAGCAGTACTTC
- | TRBJ1-5 | TRBV28 | TRBD1 | CASSFLTGQPQHF | TGTGCCAGCAGTTTCTTGACAGGGCAGCCCCAGCATTTT
few | TRBJ1-1 | TRBV9 | - | CASSPYGQTGQNTEAFF | TGTGCCAGCAGCCCTTATGGACAGACGGGACAGAACACTGAAGCTTTCTTT
- | TRBJ1-5 | TRBV7-9 | TRBD1 | CASSLTGDQPQHF | TGTGCCAGCAGCCTGACAGGGGATCAGCCCCAGCATTTT
- | TRBJ2-7 | TRBV7-8 | TRBD1 | CASSPDRGGQYF | TGTGCCAGCAGCCCGGACAGGGGCGGGCAGTACTTC
- | TRBJ2-5 | TRBV5-1 | - | CASILGAMAAGETQYF | TGCGCCAGCATTCTGGGTGCGATGGCCGCGGGAGAGACCCAGTACTTC
- | TRBJ2-7 | TRBV7-9 | - | CASSLEVLSGLGQYF | TGTGCCAGCAGCTTAGAGGTGCTGAGCGGTCTTGGGCAGTACTTC
- | TRBJ2-7 | TRBV27 | - | CASRYGGEQYF | TGTGCCAGCAGGTACGGGGGCGAGCAGTACTTC
- | TRBJ2-3 | TRBV11-2 | TRBD2 | CASSFYGGAADTQYF | TGTGCCAGCAGCTTTTACGGGGGGGCCGCGGATACGCAGTATTTT
- | TRBJ2-3 | TRBV5-4 | TRBD2 | CASSVAGGGSTDTQYF | TGTGCCAGCAGCGTTGCCGGCGGGGGGTCCACAGATACGCAGTATTTT
- | TRBJ1-2 | TRBV19 | - | CASSIAYNYGYTF | TGTGCCAGTAGTATAGCGTATAACTATGGCTACACCTTC
- | TRBJ1-4 | TRBV25-1 | TRBD1 | CASSERYRGHEKLFF | TGTGCCAGCAGTGAACGGTACAGGGGGCATGAAAAACTGTTTTTT
- | TRBJ2-1 | TRBV5-1 | TRBD2 | CASRRLAGAATMYNEQFF | TGCGCCAGCAGACGGCTAGCGGGGGCCGCGACAATGTACAATGAGCAGTTCTTC
- | TRBJ1-5 | TRBV27 | TRBD1 | CASSPGTGGNQPQHF | TGTGCCAGCAGCCCCGGGACAGGGGGCAATCAGCCCCAGCATTTT
once | TRBJ2-1 | TRBV7-8 | - | CASSLAPRDEQFF | TGTGCCAGCAGCTTAGCTCCCAGGGATGAGCAGTTCTTC
- | TRBJ2-7 | TRBV5-1 | TRBD2 | CASSLAGGSGDYEQYF | TGCGCCAGCAGCTTGGCGGGCGGGAGTGGTGACTACGAGCAGTACTTC
few | TRBJ2-7 | TRBV28 | - | CASKARAEQYF | TGTGCCAGCAAAGCCAGGGCCGAGCAGTACTTC